The 20 T cell receptor beta chains listed next were all sequenced from one sample in a study of T-cell memory formation after mild COVID-19 (TCRdb year 2021). Libraries were built with 5' RACE. Data came from an Illumina NovaSeq 6000. TCRdb ran its own pipeline on the public reads, namely fastp trimming at Q25 and MiXCR clone calling, and kept in-frame beta chains. Merged by CDR3 protein, the rows form single entries marked with the most common genes and DNA. In all, the sample holds around 200,000 distinct CDR3 sequences, and roughly 27% of those were seen once. The ten largest clones take up roughly 11% of the sample. What was sequenced was PBMCs or a T cell subset sorted from them (not recorded which). The receptors shown here come from an adult woman who had mild COVID-19 (a few samples of this study predate the infection). The sample titles of this study are shuffled in the database, so cell type and time point are left out; the donor was told from shared clones.

The chain joins TRBV6-5 to TRBJ1-2, with TRBD1 identical over 9 bases. The CDR3 consists of 16 residues. Trimming removed 1 base from V and 2 bases from J; junction bases left unmatched: 5. Germline CDR1 MNHEY, CDR2 SVGAGI. CDR3 region: CASSYFTTGGNYGYTF. The CDR3 nucleotides read TGTGCCAGCAGTTACTTCACGACAGGGGGGAACTATGGCTACACCTTC.

The rearrangement uses TRBV7-8 and TRBJ1-2, with D unresolved. V dropped 3 bases and J dropped 4 bases, with 9 bases sitting between them. Germline CDR1 reads SGHVS; CDR2 reads FQNEAQ. The CDR3 loop spans 13 amino acids. CDR3 region: CASSFSTGYGYTF. CDR3 nucleotides: TGTGCCAGCAGCTTCAGTACGGGCTATGGCTACACCTTC.

The J gene is TRBJ1-1, the V gene TRBV5-4; D not resolved. Germline V CDR1 and CDR2: SGHNT, YYREEE (reference sequence). The CDR3 is made up of 13 amino acids. V lost 2 bases, J lost 3 bases, and 8 bases lay in between. CDR3 sequence: CASSFGEDTEAFF. The CDR3 nucleotides read TGTGCCAGCAGCTTCGGGGAGGACACTGAAGCTTTCTTT.

The chain couples TRBV6-1 to TRBJ2-3; D is perhaps TRBD1 (6 bases). The CDR3 loop spans 15 amino acids. V was shortened by 3 bases and J by 3 bases, with 13 bases between the two germline ends. In germline, CDR1 is MNHNS, CDR2 SASEGT. As DNA, the CDR3 is TGTGCCAGCAGTGAGCCAACAGGGAAAACAGATACGCAGTATTTT. Its translation: CASSEPTGKTDTQYF.

This clonotype has just a few counts. The chain uses TRBV5-1 and TRBJ2-5, with a possible D match to TRBD2 (5 bases). CDR1 SGHRS and CDR2 YFSETQ come from the germline V gene. CDR3 length: 15 amino acids. Deletions cut 0 bases from V and 0 bases from J, with 9 bases between. CDR3 protein: CASSLGWGDQETQYF. CDR3 sequence (DNA): TGCGCCAGCAGCTTGGGGTGGGGAGACCAAGAGACCCAGTACTTC.

The genes are TRBV4-1 and TRBJ2-7; 9 nucleotides line up with TRBD1. Trimming cost V 4 bases and J 2 bases; bases outside gene matches: 6. There are 15 residues in the CDR3. Germline assignment: CDR1 MGHRA and CDR2 YSYEKL. The CDR3 sequence: CASSREGTGTYEQYF. The CDR3, as DNA: TGCGCCAGCAGCCGAGAGGGGACAGGGACCTACGAGCAGTACTTC.

This clonotype was picked up a small number of times. This chain joins TRBV11-2 and TRBJ2-7, with D perhaps matching TRBD1 (6 bases). Trimming removed 0 bases at V and 0 bases at J, with 9 bases between. CDR1 and CDR2 from the germline V gene are SGHAT and FQNNGV. The CDR3 is 15 amino acids. DNA of the CDR3: TGTGCCAGCAGCTTAGATAGGGGGACCTCCTACGAGCAGTACTTC. It codes for CASSLDRGTSYEQYF.

The chain couples TRBV7-8 to TRBJ2-2; D uncertain. Germline-derived CDR1 and CDR2 are SGHVS and FQNEAQ. The CDR3 length is 13 residues. V lost 4 bases, J lost 13 bases, and 16 bases lay in between. DNA of the CDR3: TGTGCCAGCAGCTCTAGACCGACTTGGGGGCTGTTTTTT. Translating gives CASSSRPTWGLFF.

On this clonotype itself: A read error may be the cause here, since a much bigger clone is one base away. The chain employs TRBV7-2 and TRBJ2-3, with 7 bases fitting TRBD1. The germline gives CDR1 SGHTA, CDR2 FQGNSA. The CDR3 contains 17 residues. The CDR3 DNA reads TGTGCCAGCAGCGCAATAGGTCGACAGGGTAGGACAGATACGAAGTATTTT. Translation gives CASSAIGRQGRTDTKYF.

V usage is TRBV5-1 and J usage is TRBJ1-3; maybe TRBD1 (6 bases). Germline values: CDR1 SGHRS, CDR2 YFSETQ. Trimming shortened V by 0 bases and J by 0 bases, and 13 bases separated the two germline ends. The CDR3 is 17 residues long. CDR3 protein: CASSLALQGHSGNTIYF. The CDR3, as DNA: TGCGCCAGCAGCTTGGCGTTGCAGGGGCACTCTGGAAACACCATATATTTT.

This clonotype turned up a few times. The chain joins TRBV7-9 to TRBJ2-3, with 12 bases fitting TRBD2. This CDR3 contains 16 residues. The germline V gene encodes CDR1 SEHNR and CDR2 FQNEAQ (reference sequence). After removal of 5 bases from V and 1 base from J, the junction contained 4 bases not matched to a gene. CDR3 sequence reads: CASSLPSGGGTDTQYF. The CDR3, as DNA: TGTGCCAGCAGCCTCCCTAGCGGGGGGGGCACAGATACGCAGTATTTT.

This sequence joins TRBV18 and TRBJ2-7; D is unclear. Germline CDR1 KGHSH, CDR2 LQKENI. CDR3 size: 15 residues. Trimming stripped 0 bases from V and 5 bases from J, with 14 bases between. The DNA of the CDR3 is TGTGCCAGCTCACCACCCGAGACACCAGGCCACGAGCAGTACTTC. Translation gives CASSPPETPGHEQYF. The complete variable domain, with remaining parts taken from reference TRBV18 and TRBJ2-7, reads NAGVMQNPRHLVRRRGQEARLRCSPMKGHSHVYWYRQLPEEGLKFMVYLQKENIIDESGMPKERFSAEFPKEGPSILRIQQVVRGDSAAYFCASSPPETPGHEQYFGPGTRLTVT.

The chain is built from TRBV7-9 and TRBJ1-2; 9 bases align to TRBD1. The germline V gene has CDR1 SEHNR and CDR2 FQNEAQ (reference sequence). The J segment lost 3 bases and the V segment lost 5 bases, leaving 4 bases of the junction unmatched. The CDR3 runs to 14 residues. The CDR3 sequence: CASSRRQGDYGYTF. The CDR3, as DNA: TGTGCCAGCAGCCGCCGACAGGGGGACTATGGCTACACCTTC.

This chain links TRBV5-1 with TRBJ2-7, with D possibly TRBD2 on 5 matching bases. The CDR3 totals 13 residues. V was clipped by 7 bases and J by 1 base, with 12 bases between them. Germline assignment: CDR1 SGHRS and CDR2 YFSETQ. The CDR3 region is CASHDGLSYEQYF. The CDR3 bases are TGCGCCAGCCATGATGGACTTTCCTACGAGCAGTACTTC.

This clonotype was found a few times. V is TRBV5-1 and J is TRBJ1-2; D remains ambiguous. The length of the CDR3 is 14 residues. Trimming pared 4 bases from V and 8 bases from J, leaving 18 bases between. Germline V gives CDR1 SGHRS, CDR2 YFSETQ. Here the CDR3 DNA reads TGCGCCAGCAGCCCGGGCGACACGGGAAGGGGCTACACCTTC. Protein product: CASSPGDTGRGYTF.

This clonotype was observed a handful of times. The V call is TRBV7-9, the J call TRBJ2-7, with no clear D. The CDR3 covers 12 residues. The V gene's germline CDR1 is SEHNR and CDR2 FQNEAQ (reference sequence). V shed 5 bases and J shed 6 bases, with 11 bases lying between them. This CDR3 reads CASSRTLGEQYF. DNA of the CDR3: TGTGCCAGCAGCAGGACCCTAGGCGAGCAGTACTTC. Full variable domain (missing parts from reference TRBV7-9 and TRBJ2-7): DTGVSQNPRHKITKRGQNVTFRCDPISEHNRLYWYRQTLGQGPEFLTYFQNEAQLEKSRLLSDRFSAERPKGSFSTLEIQRTEQGDSAMYLCASSRTLGEQYFGPGTRLTVT.

J is TRBJ2-4 and V is TRBV18; tentatively, D is TRBD2 (5 bases). The V gene's germline CDR1 is KGHSH and CDR2 LQKENI. Between the trimmed V and J ends, which lost 3 bases and 2 bases, there was a span of 8 bases. The CDR3 is 14 amino acids. Written as DNA, the CDR3 is TGTGCCAGCTCACCTCCTAGCTCCAAAAACATTCAGTACTTC. As protein: CASSPPSSKNIQYF.

This clonotype was seen a few times. The chain combines TRBV5-5 with TRBJ2-3, with D perhaps matching TRBD2 (6 bases). Germline CDR1 is SGHKS and CDR2 is YYEKEE (reference sequence). The V gene lost 0 bases and the J gene lost 1 base, with 9 bases spanning the gap. This CDR3 spans 15 amino acids. The CDR3 is CASSLAWGGTDTQYF. In DNA, the CDR3 is TGTGCCAGCAGCTTGGCATGGGGGGGCACAGATACGCAGTATTTT.

This clonotype was picked up a small number of times. V usage is TRBV25-1 and J usage is TRBJ2-7; 9 bases map to TRBD1. This CDR3 has 14 amino acids. The germline gives CDR1 MGHDK, CDR2 SYGVNS. The J segment lost 0 bases and the V segment lost 5 bases, leaving 2 bases of the junction unmatched. The CDR3 region has the DNA TGTGCCAGCAGTAGACAGGGGGTCTCCTACGAGCAGTACTTC. This translates into CASSRQGVSYEQYF.

This sequence joins TRBV7-9 and TRBJ2-1; TRBD2 might be the D (5 bases). Trimming took off 5 bases at V and 7 bases at J, with 15 bases between the two ends. Germline loops: CDR1 SEHNR, CDR2 FQNEAQ (reference sequence). The length of the CDR3 is 14 residues. In DNA form, the CDR3 reads TGTGCCAGCAGCCCCTCTACGGGGTCGAATGAGCAGTTCTTC. The encoded protein is CASSPSTGSNEQFF.